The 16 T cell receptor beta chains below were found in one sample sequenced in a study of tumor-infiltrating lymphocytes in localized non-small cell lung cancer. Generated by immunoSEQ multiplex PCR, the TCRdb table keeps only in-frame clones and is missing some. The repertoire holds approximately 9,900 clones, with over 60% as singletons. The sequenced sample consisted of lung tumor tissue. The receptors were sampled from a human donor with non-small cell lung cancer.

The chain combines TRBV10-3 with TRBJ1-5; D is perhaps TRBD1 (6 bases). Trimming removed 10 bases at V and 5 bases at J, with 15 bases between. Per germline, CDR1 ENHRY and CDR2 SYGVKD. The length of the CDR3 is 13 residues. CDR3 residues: CATGEQGDQPQHF. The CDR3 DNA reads TGTGCCACAGGGGAGCAGGGAGATCAGCCCCAGCATTTT.

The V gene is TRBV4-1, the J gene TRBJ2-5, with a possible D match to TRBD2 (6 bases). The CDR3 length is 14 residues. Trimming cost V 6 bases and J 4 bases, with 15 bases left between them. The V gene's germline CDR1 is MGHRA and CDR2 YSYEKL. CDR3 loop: CASSRTSLGETQYF. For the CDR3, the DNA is TGCGCCAGCAGTCGAACTAGCCTAGGAGAGACCCAGTACTTC.

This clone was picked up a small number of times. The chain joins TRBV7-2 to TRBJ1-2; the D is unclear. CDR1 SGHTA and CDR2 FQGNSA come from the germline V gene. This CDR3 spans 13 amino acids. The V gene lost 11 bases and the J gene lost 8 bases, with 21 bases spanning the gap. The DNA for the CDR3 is TGTGCCCTACTCTCGGGAAGAGGGTTAGGCTACACCTTC. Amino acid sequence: CALLSGRGLGYTF. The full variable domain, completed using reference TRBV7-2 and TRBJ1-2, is GAGVSQSPSNKVTEKGKDVELRCDPISGHTALYWYRQSLGQGLEFLIYFQGNSAPDKSGLPSDRFSAERTGGSVSTLTIQRTQQEDSAVYLCALLSGRGLGYTFGSGTRLTVV.

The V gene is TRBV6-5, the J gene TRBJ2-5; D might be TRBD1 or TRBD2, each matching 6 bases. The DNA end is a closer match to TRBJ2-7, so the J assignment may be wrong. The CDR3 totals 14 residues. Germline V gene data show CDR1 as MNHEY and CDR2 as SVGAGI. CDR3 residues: CASRGGDRPNEQYF. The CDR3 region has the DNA TGTGCCAGCAGGGGGGGCGACAGGCCCAACGAGCAGTACTTC.

The CDR3 loop is CAWSGHPGLQETQYF. DNA for the CDR3: TGTGCCTGGAGTGGCCACCCCGGGCTTCAAGAGACCCAGTACTTC. This chain connects TRBV30 to TRBJ2-5; D unclear. Germline lookup yields CDR1 GTSNPN and CDR2 SVGIG (reference sequence). The CDR3 spans 15 residues. The germline V and J ends were trimmed by 1 base and 2 bases, with 14 bases remaining between them.

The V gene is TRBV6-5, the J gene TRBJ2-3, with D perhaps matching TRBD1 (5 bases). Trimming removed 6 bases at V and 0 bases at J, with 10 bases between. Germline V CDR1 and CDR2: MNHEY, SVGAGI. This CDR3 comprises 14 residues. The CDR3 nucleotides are TGTGCCAGCAGGCGACAGCGAAGCACAGATACGCAGTATTTT. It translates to CASRRQRSTDTQYF.

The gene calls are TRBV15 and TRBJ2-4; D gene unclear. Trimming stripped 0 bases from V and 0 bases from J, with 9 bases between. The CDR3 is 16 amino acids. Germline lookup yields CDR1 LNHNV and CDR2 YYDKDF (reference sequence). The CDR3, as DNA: TGTGCCACCAGCAGAGATGAGTTTCTAGCCAAAAACATTCAGTACTTC. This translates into CATSRDEFLAKNIQYF. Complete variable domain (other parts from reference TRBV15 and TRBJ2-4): DAMVIQNPRYQVTQFGKPVTLSCSQTLNHNVMYWYQQKSSQAPKLLFHYYDKDFNNEADTPDNFQSRRPNTSFCFLDIRSPGLGDTAMYLCATSRDEFLAKNIQYFGAGTRLSVL.

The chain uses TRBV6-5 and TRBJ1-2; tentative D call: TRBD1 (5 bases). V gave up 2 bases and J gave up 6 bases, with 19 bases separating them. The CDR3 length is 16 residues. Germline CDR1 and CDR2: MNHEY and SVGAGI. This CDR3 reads CASSYPTPPRGDGYTF. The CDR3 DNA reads TGTGCCAGCAGTTACCCTACCCCTCCGAGGGGCGATGGCTACACCTTC.

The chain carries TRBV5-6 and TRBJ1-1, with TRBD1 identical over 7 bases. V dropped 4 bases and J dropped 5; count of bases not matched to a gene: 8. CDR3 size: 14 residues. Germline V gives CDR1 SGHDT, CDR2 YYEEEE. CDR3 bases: TGTGCCAGCAGCGCTTTCAGGGGGGAAACTGAAGCTTTCTTT. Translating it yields CASSAFRGETEAFF.

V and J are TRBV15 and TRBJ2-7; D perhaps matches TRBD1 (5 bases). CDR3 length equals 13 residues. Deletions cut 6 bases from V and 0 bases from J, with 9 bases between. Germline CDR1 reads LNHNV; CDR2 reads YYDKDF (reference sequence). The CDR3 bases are TGTGCCACCAGGCCAGGGTCCTCCTACGAGCAGTACTTC. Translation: CATRPGSSYEQYF. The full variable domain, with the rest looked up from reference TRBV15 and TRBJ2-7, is DAMVIQNPRYQVTQFGKPVTLSCSQTLNHNVMYWYQQKSSQAPKLLFHYYDKDFNNEADTPDNFQSRRPNTSFCFLDIRSPGLGDTAMYLCATRPGSSYEQYFGPGTRLTVT.

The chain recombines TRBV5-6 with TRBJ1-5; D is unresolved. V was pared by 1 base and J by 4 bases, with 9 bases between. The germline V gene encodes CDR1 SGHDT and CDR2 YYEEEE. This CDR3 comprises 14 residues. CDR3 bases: TGTGCCAGCAGCTTGTTGGAGGGAAATCAGCCCCAGCATTTT. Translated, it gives CASSLLEGNQPQHF.

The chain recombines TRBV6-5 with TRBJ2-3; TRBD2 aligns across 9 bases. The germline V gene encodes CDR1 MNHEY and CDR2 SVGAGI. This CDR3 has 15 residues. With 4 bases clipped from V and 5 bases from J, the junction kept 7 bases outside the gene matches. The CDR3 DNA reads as TGTGCCAGCAGTTTGACTAGCGGACCACAAGATACGCAGTATTTT. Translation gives CASSLTSGPQDTQYF.

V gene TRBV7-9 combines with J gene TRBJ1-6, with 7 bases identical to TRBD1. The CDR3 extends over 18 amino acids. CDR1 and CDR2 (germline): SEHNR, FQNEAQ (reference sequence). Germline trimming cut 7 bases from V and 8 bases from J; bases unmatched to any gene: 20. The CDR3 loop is CASTPGGGLSGLDSPLHF. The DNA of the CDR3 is TGTGCCAGCACCCCGGGAGGGGGCCTCTCTGGCTTAGATTCACCCCTCCACTTT.

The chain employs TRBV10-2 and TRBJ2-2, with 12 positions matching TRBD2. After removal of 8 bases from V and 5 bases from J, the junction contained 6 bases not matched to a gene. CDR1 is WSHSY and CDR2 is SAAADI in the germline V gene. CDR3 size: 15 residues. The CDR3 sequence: CASSSSGGATGELFF. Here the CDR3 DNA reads TGCGCCAGCTCCTCTAGCGGGGGGGCTACCGGGGAGCTGTTTTTT.

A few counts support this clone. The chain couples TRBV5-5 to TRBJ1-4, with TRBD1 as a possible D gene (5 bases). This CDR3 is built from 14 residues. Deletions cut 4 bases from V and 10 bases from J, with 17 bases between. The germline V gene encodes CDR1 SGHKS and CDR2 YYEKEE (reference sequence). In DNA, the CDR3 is TGTGCCAGCAGCCCCCGACAGAATTACGGAAAACTGTTTTTT. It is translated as CASSPRQNYGKLFF. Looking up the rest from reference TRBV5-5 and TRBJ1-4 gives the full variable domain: DAGVTQSPTHLIKTRGQQVTLRCSPISGHKSVSWYQQVLGQGPQFIFQYYEKEERGRGNFPDRFSARQFPNYSSELNVNALLLGDSALYLCASSPRQNYGKLFFGSGTQLSVL.

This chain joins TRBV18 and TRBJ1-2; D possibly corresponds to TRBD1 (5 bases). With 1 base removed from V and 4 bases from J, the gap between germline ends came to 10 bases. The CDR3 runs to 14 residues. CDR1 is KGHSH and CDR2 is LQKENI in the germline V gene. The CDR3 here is CASSPQQAAYGYTF. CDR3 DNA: TGTGCCAGCTCACCACAACAGGCGGCCTATGGCTACACCTTC.